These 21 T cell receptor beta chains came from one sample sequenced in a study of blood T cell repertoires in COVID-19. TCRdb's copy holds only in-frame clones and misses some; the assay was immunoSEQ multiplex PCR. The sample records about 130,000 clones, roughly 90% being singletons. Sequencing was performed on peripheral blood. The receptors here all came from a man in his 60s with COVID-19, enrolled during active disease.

CDR3 residues: CASSPHSGQNGELFF. The CDR3 DNA follows: TGTGCCAGCAGCCCACATTCTGGACAGAACGGGGAGCTGTTTTTT. The chain links TRBV7-3 to TRBJ2-2; a weak D match, TRBD1 (6 bases). V was clipped by 5 bases and J by 7 bases, with 17 bases between them. The CDR3 covers 15 residues. Per the germline V gene, CDR1 is SGHTA and CDR2 is FQGTGA.

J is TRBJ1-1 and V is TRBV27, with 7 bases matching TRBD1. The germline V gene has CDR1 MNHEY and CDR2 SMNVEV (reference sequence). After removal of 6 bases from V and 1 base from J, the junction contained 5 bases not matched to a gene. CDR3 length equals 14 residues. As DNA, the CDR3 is TGTGCCAGCAGCCGACAGGGATGGAACACTGAAGCTTTCTTT. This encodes CASSRQGWNTEAFF.

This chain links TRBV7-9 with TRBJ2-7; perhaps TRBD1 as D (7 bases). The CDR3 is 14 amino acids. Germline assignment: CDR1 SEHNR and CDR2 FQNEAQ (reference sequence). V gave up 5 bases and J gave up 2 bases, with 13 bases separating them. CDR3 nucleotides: TGTGCCAGCAGCCTGGACAGGACTACCTACGAGCAGTACTTC. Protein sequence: CASSLDRTTYEQYF.

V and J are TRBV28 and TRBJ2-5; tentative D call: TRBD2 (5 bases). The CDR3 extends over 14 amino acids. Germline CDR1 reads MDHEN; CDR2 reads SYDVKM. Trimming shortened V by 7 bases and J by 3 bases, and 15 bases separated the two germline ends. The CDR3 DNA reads TGTGCCAGCACTCCTGGTGGGCGGGAAGAGACCCAGTACTTC. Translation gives CASTPGGREETQYF.

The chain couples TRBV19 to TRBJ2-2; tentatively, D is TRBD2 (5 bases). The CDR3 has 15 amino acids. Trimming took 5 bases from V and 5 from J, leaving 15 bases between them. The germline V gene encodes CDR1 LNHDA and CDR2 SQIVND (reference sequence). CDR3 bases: TGTGCCAGTAGTGTTCGAGGGCTAGATACCGGGGAGCTGTTTTTT. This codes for CASSVRGLDTGELFF. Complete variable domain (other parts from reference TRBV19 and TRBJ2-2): DGGITQSPKYLFRKEGQNVTLSCEQNLNHDAMYWYRQDPGQGLRLIYYSQIVNDFQKGDIAEGYSVSREKKESFPLTVTSAQKNPTAFYLCASSVRGLDTGELFFGEGSRLTVL.

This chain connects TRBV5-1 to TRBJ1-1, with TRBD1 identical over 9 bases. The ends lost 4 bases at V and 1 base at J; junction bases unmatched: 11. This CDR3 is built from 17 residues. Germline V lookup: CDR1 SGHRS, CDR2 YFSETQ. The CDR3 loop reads CASSAVPGQGWNTEAFF. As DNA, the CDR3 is TGCGCCAGCAGCGCAGTCCCGGGACAGGGTTGGAACACTGAAGCTTTCTTT.

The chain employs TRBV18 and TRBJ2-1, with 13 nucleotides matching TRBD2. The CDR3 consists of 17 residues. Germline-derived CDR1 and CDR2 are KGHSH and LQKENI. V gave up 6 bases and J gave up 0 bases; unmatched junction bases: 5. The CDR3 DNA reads TGTGCCAGCTCGCAACTAGCGGGAGGGAGCTCCTACAATGAGCAGTTCTTC. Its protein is CASSQLAGGSSYNEQFF.

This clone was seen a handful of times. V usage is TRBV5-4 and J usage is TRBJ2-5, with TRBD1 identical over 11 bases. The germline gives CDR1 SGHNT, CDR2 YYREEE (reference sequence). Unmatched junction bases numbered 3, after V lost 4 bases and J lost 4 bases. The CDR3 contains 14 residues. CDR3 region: CASSPGQGVETQYF. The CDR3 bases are TGTGCCAGCAGCCCGGGACAGGGGGTAGAGACCCAGTACTTC.

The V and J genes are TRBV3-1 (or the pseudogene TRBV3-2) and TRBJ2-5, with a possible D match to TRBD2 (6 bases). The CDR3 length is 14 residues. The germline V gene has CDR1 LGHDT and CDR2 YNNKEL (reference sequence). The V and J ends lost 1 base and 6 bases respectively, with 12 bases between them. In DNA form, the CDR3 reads TGTGCCAGCAGCCAAGGGAGGGTTTCTAAGACCCAGTACTTC. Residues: CASSQGRVSKTQYF.

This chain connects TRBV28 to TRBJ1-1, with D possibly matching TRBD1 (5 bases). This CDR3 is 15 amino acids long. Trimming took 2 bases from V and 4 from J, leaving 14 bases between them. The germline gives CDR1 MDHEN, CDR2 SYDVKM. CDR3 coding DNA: TGTGCCAGCAGTTTAGAGCCGGGGGAGTTCACTGAAGCTTTCTTT. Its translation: CASSLEPGEFTEAFF.

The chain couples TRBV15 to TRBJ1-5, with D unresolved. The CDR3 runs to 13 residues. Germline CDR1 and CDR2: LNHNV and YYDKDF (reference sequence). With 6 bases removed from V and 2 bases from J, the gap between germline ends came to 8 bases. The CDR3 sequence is CATRTEGNQPQHF. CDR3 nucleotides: TGTGCCACCAGAACTGAGGGCAATCAGCCCCAGCATTTT.

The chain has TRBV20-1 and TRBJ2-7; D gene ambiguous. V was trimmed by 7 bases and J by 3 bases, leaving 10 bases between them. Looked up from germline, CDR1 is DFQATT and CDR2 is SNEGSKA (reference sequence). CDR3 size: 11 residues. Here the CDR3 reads CSGERNYEQYF. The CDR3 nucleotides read TGCAGTGGAGAGAGGAACTACGAGCAGTACTTC.

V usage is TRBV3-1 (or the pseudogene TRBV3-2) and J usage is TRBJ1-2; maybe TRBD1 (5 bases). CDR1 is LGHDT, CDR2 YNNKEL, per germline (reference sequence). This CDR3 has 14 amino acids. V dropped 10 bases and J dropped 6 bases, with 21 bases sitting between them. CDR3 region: CATRANPRGNGYTF. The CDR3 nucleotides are TGTGCCACAAGGGCCAACCCAAGGGGCAATGGCTACACCTTC.

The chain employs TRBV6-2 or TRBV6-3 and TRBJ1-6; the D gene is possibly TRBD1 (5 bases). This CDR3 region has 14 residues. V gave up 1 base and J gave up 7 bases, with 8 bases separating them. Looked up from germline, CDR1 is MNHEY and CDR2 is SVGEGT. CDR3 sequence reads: CASSYYRRNSPLHF. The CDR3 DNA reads TGTGCCAGCAGTTACTACAGGCGAAATTCACCCCTCCACTTT.

CDR3 sequence reads: CASSLEREETQYF. CDR3 DNA: TGTGCCAGCAGCTTAGAAAGAGAAGAGACCCAGTACTTC. The V gene is TRBV11-2, the J gene TRBJ2-5; no clear D gene. V shed 0 bases and J shed 3 bases, with 5 bases lying between them. The CDR3 has 13 amino acids. Germline loops: CDR1 SGHAT, CDR2 FQNNGV.

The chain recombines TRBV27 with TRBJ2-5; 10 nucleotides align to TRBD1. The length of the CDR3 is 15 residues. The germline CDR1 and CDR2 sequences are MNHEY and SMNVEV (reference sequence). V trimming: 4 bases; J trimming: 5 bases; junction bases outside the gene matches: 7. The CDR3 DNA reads TGTGCCAGCAGTTCCGACAGGGGGCGATTCGAGACCCAGTACTTC. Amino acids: CASSSDRGRFETQYF.

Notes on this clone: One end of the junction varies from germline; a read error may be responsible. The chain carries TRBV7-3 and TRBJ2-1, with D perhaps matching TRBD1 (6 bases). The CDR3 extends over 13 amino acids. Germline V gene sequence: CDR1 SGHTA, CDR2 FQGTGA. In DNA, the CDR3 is TGTGCCAGCAGCCTAACCCCCGGGACAATGGAGTTCTTC. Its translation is CASSLTPGTMEFF.

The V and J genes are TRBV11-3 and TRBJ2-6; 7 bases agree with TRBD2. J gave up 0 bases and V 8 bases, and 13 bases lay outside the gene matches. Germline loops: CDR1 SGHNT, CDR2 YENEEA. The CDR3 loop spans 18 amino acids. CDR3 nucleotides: TGTGCCAGCGCTTTGATGGGGAGGGATTTCTCTGGGGCCAACGTCCTGACTTTC. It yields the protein CASALMGRDFSGANVLTF.

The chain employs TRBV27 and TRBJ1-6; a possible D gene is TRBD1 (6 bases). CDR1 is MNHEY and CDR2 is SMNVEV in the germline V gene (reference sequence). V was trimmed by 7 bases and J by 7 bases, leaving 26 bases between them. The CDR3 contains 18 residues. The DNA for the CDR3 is TGTGCCAGCACCCCTATCCTGGACAGCCGGGGGGCCAATTCACCCCTCCACTTT. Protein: CASTPILDSRGANSPLHF.

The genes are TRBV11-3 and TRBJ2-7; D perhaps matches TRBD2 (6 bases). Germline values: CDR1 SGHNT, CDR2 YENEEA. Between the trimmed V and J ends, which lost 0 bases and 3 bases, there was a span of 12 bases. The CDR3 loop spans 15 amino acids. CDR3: CASSLDLGSGYEQYF. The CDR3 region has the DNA TGTGCCAGCAGCTTAGATTTGGGTAGCGGCTACGAGCAGTACTTC.

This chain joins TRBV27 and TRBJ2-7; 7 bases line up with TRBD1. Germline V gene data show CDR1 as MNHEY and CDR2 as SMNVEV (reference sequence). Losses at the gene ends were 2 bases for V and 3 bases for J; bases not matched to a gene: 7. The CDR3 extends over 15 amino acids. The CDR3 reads CASSLTSTGIYEQYF. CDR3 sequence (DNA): TGTGCCAGCAGTTTAACGTCGACAGGGATCTACGAGCAGTACTTC.